This T cell receptor beta chain was documented in a study of Ad26.COV2.S vaccination and SARS-CoV-2 variants. Turning to the study itself: Ad26.COV2.S arm of COV1001 included the donor. Findings of the study overall: Comparable non-spike TCR breadth was observed in vaccine and placebo recipients. Substantial response breadth was reportedly seen for spike-specific CD8+ and CD4+ T cells after vaccination.

Generated by immunoSEQ multiplex PCR, the TCRdb table keeps only in-frame clones and is missing some. The repertoire holds under 550,000 clones, with about 93% as singletons. In the case of this clone: Its antigen is unknown.

As to treatment: about 20 received Ad26.COV2.S at low or high dose, single or two shots; roughly 5 received placebo; per-sample allocation not given. It was on day 63 after the first vaccine or placebo injection that samples were taken. It was Wuhan-strain SARS-CoV-2 spike that the Ad26 vaccine vector expressed. This CDR3 spans 11 amino acids. The germline gives CDR1 LGHDT, CDR2 YNNKEL (reference sequence). The V gene lost 2 bases and the J gene lost 6 bases, with 5 bases spanning the gap. This rearrangement joins TRBV3-1 (or the pseudogene TRBV3-2) to TRBJ2-7; D ambiguous. The TCR comes from a person aged 18-65 years who received the Ad26.COV2.S COVID-19 vaccine or a placebo. The sample in question was peripheral blood, obtained in a trial of Ad26.COV2.S vaccine versus placebo. CDR3 sequence reads: CASSQNSEQYF. For the CDR3, the DNA is TGTGCCAGCAGCCAAAACTCCGAGCAGTACTTC.